This record concerns one T cell receptor (beta chain) sequence. Its target is unknown. CDR1 and CDR2 from the germline V gene are SGHAT and FQNNGV. The CDR3 sequence is 15 residues long. The record originates from a study of blood T cells in healthy people across ages. Study-wide results and limits: Both higher diversity and more naive CD4+ cells marked long-lived donors when set against aged donors. Per-million-T-cell TCR beta diversity fell roughly linearly with age.

A J-beta primer mix and a sample-barcoded 5' primer were used in a second PCR of roughly 7 to 12 cycles. TCRdb ran MiXCR on the 5' RACE reads and lists one entry per CDR3 protein. The sample has about 1,500,000 distinct CDR3 sequences, 25% to 30% seen once. The extraction recovered at least 5.5 micrograms of total RNA per sample. The genes are TRBV11-2 and TRBJ2-5, with 8 bases that match TRBD2. The DNA end favors TRBJ2-7, so the J call may be wrong. The source is a woman in her twenties or thirties in good health. The material sequenced was blood. The CDR3 coding sequence is TGTGCCAGCAGCTTAGGGGGCGGGAGGATGAACGAGCAGTACTTC. Amino acids: CASSLGGGRMNEQYF.